Listed here is a single T cell receptor beta chain. Its antigen is currently unknown. The record originates from a study of T-cell reconstitution after alpha-beta-depleted transplantation in children. Study-level points and caveats: One year post-transplant, T-cell counts and diversity were largely derived from T cells produced anew. In some patients, recipient T cells and intrathymic progenitors surviving conditioning explained high day-60 diversity. Reports say that about two months after transplant, the alpha-beta T cells came out of several hundred graft clones that had expanded.

CDR1 is LNHNV, CDR2 YYDKDF, per germline (reference sequence). The length of the CDR3 is 18 residues. V lost 0 bases and J 0 bases, leaving 12 bases between the germline ends. Unique molecular identifiers featured in how the TCRbeta library was prepared. TCRdb reanalysed the PCR reads using MiXCR and keeps one entry per CDR3 protein. In the table there are 500,000 to 650,000 distinct CDR3 sequences, over 10% of which are singletons. The TCR originated in a female patient between 2 and 15 years old who had a stem cell transplant for aplastic anemia, so the T cells may come from the graft donor. This sample comprised PBMCs, mostly from graft donor cells, obtained 180 days after TCRalphabeta/CD19-depleted stem cell transplant. This rearrangement joins TRBV15 to TRBJ2-6; D is uncertain. This CDR3 reads CATSRDPLFVSGANVLTF. The CDR3 coding sequence is TGTGCCACCAGCAGAGATCCCCTATTTGTCTCTGGGGCCAACGTCCTGACTTTC.